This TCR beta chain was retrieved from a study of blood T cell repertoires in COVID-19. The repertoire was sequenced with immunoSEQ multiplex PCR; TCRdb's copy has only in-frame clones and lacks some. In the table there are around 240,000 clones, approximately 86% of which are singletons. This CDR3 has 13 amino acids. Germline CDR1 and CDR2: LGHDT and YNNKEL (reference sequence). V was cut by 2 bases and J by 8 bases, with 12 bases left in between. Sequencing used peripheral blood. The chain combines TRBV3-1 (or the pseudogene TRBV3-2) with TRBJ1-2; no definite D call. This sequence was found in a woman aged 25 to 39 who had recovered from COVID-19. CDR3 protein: CASSQFLSVGYTF. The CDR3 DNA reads TGTGCCAGCAGCCAATTCCTTTCGGTCGGCTACACCTTC.